Shown below are 31 T cell receptor beta chains from a single sample sequenced in a study of blood T cell repertoires in COVID-19 (dated by TCRdb to the early 2020s). The receptor library was made with the immunoSEQ multiplex PCR assay. TCRdb retrieved this table from immuneACCESS and kept in-frame rearrangements only. Not all clones are present; in checked studies, unresolved V genes account for under half, and no reason is known for the remainder. This sample holds about 49,000 clones; over 70% were observed only once. The ten largest clonotypes hold 2.1% of the sample. The sequencing input was peripheral blood. Receptor source: a woman older than 75 with COVID-19, enrolled during active disease.

The V gene is TRBV20-1, the J gene TRBJ1-5; D is undetermined. Germline V CDR1 and CDR2: DFQATT, SNEGSKA (reference sequence). CDR3 size: 14 residues. V was clipped by 3 bases and J by 3 bases, with 12 bases between them. This CDR3 reads CSASSQKVNQPQHF. DNA for the CDR3: TGCAGTGCTAGTTCCCAGAAAGTCAATCAGCCCCAGCATTTT.

This chain uses TRBV6-5 with TRBJ1-1, with D unclear. The CDR3 loop spans 14 amino acids. Trimming shortened V by 2 bases and J by 4 bases, and 11 bases separated the two germline ends. Germline V gives CDR1 MNHEY, CDR2 SVGAGI. CDR3 nucleotides: TGTGCCAGCAGTTACGATAGCGCGGGCACTGAAGCTTTCTTT. Translating it yields CASSYDSAGTEAFF.

The chain uses TRBV2 and TRBJ1-2; 9 bases are a match to TRBD1. The CDR3 totals 13 residues. The J segment lost 7 bases and the V segment lost 8 bases, leaving 8 bases of the junction unmatched. The germline V gene has CDR1 SNHLY and CDR2 FYNNEI. CDR3 amino acids: CASDRDRDVGYTF. For the CDR3, the DNA is TGTGCCAGCGACCGGGACAGGGATGTTGGCTACACCTTC. Using reference TRBV2 and TRBJ1-2 for the parts outside the CDR3, the full variable domain is EPEVTQTPSHQVTQMGQEVILRCVPISNHLYFYWYRQILGQKVEFLVSFYNNEISEKSEIFDDQFSVERPDGSNFTLKIRSTKLEDSAMYFCASDRDRDVGYTFGSGTRLTVV.

This clone was detected only a few times. The chain employs TRBV24-1 and TRBJ2-1; 9 positions match TRBD2. The germline CDR1 and CDR2 sequences are KGHDR and SFDVKD. The CDR3 has 16 residues. After removal of 3 bases from V and 3 bases from J, the junction contained 5 bases not matched to a gene. The CDR3 is CATSDALAGNYNEQFF. CDR3 in DNA: TGTGCCACCAGTGATGCTCTAGCGGGGAACTACAATGAGCAGTTCTTC.

In its sample, this clone was seen once. V gene TRBV7-9 combines with J gene TRBJ2-5; D is perhaps TRBD1 (6 bases). V was shortened by 5 bases and J by 1 base, with 20 bases between the two germline ends. Germline CDR1 reads SEHNR; CDR2 reads FQNEAQ (reference sequence). CDR3 length: 17 residues. This CDR3 reads CASSLLGWTAIQETQYF. DNA of the CDR3: TGTGCCAGCAGCCTCCTGGGCTGGACAGCCATCCAAGAGACCCAGTACTTC.

V and J are TRBV2 and TRBJ1-4, with unresolved D. V was trimmed by 1 base and J by 6 bases, leaving 6 bases between them. This CDR3 has 13 residues. Germline lookup yields CDR1 SNHLY and CDR2 FYNNEI. The CDR3 region is CASSEDRYEKLFF. As DNA, the CDR3 is TGTGCCAGCAGTGAAGACAGATATGAAAAACTGTTTTTT.

The rearrangement joins TRBV18 to TRBJ2-3, with 11 bases aligning to TRBD1. Germline V gene data show CDR1 as KGHSH and CDR2 as LQKENI. The junction had 7 bases not matched to a gene; V was cut back by 4 bases and J by 4 bases. CDR3 length equals 16 residues. As DNA, the CDR3 is TGTGCCAGCTCACGGACAGGGGGCGCCGGGTCAGATACGCAGTATTTT. Residues: CASSRTGGAGSDTQYF. Together with reference TRBV18 and TRBJ2-3, the CDR3 gives the full variable domain: NAGVMQNPRHLVRRRGQEARLRCSPMKGHSHVYWYRQLPEEGLKFMVYLQKENIIDESGMPKERFSAEFPKEGPSILRIQQVVRGDSAAYFCASSRTGGAGSDTQYFGPGTRLTVL.

The chain uses TRBV28 and TRBJ1-3, with 8 nucleotides matching TRBD1. V trimming: 6 bases; J trimming: 2 bases; junction bases outside the gene matches: 12. The CDR3 covers 17 residues. CDR1 MDHEN and CDR2 SYDVKM come from the germline V gene. Here the CDR3 reads CASRTLGQGSAGNTIYF. The CDR3 DNA reads TGTGCCAGCAGGACCCTCGGACAGGGCTCAGCTGGAAACACCATATATTTT.

V is TRBV3-1 (or the pseudogene TRBV3-2) and J is TRBJ2-7, with a weak D call TRBD1 (7 bases). V gave up 3 bases and J gave up 3 bases, with 18 bases separating them. The CDR3 runs to 16 residues. In germline, CDR1 is LGHDT, CDR2 YNNKEL (reference sequence). As DNA, the CDR3 is TGTGCCAGCAGCCACAACGGCGCAGGGGGGAGCTACGAGCAGTACTTC. Translating it yields CASSHNGAGGSYEQYF.

The genes are TRBV3-1 (or the pseudogene TRBV3-2) and TRBJ1-1; D not resolved. The ends were cut back, 3 bases at V and 0 bases at J, with 5 bases in the middle. Germline-derived CDR1 and CDR2 are LGHDT and YNNKEL (reference sequence). The CDR3 has 13 residues. DNA of the CDR3: TGTGCCAGCAGCCATTCTGTGAACACTGAAGCTTTCTTT. Protein sequence: CASSHSVNTEAFF.

The chain links TRBV4-2 to TRBJ1-3; D is unresolved. Germline-derived CDR1 and CDR2 are LGHNA and YNFKEQ. V was shortened by 2 bases and J by 3 bases, with 5 bases between the two germline ends. This CDR3 region has 13 residues. In DNA form, the CDR3 reads TGTGCCAGCAGCCAATCAGGTGGAAACACCATATATTTT. Translation: CASSQSGGNTIYF.

V is TRBV28 and J is TRBJ1-5; possible D gene TRBD1, 6 bases. The V and J ends lost 4 bases and 2 bases respectively, with 12 bases between them. The CDR3 covers 15 residues. CDR1 MDHEN and CDR2 SYDVKM come from the germline V gene. This chain's CDR3 is CASSSQGVGNQPQHF. The DNA for the CDR3 is TGTGCCAGCAGTTCACAGGGTGTCGGCAATCAGCCCCAGCATTTT.

This clone was recorded only once. Germline and junction disagree at one end, which may indicate a read error. The rearrangement links TRBV5-1 to TRBJ2-2; D is perhaps TRBD1 (6 bases). Germline V gives CDR1 SGHRS, CDR2 YFSETQ. The CDR3 covers 15 residues. CDR3 DNA: TGCGCCAGCAGCCCCTGGACAGCGAAAACCGGGGAGCTGTTTTTT. Its protein product is CASSPWTAKTGELFF.

The V gene is TRBV6-1, the J gene TRBJ1-6; the D is unclear. Germline values: CDR1 MNHNS, CDR2 SASEGT. With 3 bases removed from V and 9 bases from J, the gap between germline ends came to 24 bases. The CDR3 totals 18 residues. CDR3 coding DNA: TGTGCCAGCAGTGACGACCTCCGAGGCCAGCTCCGTCGTTCACCCCTCCACTTT. Its protein is CASSDDLRGQLRRSPLHF.

Only a few counts were recorded for this clone. V usage is TRBV7-9 and J usage is TRBJ1-6, with D unresolved. From germline, CDR1 is SEHNR and CDR2 FQNEAQ (reference sequence). Trimming cost V 0 bases and J 0 bases, with 6 bases left between them. CDR3 length: 16 amino acids. DNA of the CDR3: TGTGCCAGCAGCTTAGCCACTGGCTCCTATAATTCACCCCTCCACTTT. This translates into CASSLATGSYNSPLHF.

The genes are TRBV5-6 and TRBJ1-2, with a tentative D call TRBD1 (5 bases). The germline CDR1 and CDR2 sequences are SGHDT and YYEEEE. There are 13 residues in the CDR3. V lost 4 bases and J 5 bases, leaving 12 bases between the germline ends. CDR3 protein: CASSLAWTYGYTF. DNA of the CDR3: TGTGCCAGCAGCCTTGCCTGGACATATGGCTACACCTTC.

V gene TRBV4-2 combines with J gene TRBJ2-5; 7 bases match TRBD2. V lost 4 bases to trimming and J lost 2 bases; unmatched junction nucleotides: 7. In germline, CDR1 is LGHNA, CDR2 YNFKEQ. The length of the CDR3 is 15 residues. The CDR3 region is CASSPGRAGQETQYF. In nucleotides, the CDR3 is TGTGCCAGCAGCCCCGGGCGAGCGGGGCAAGAGACCCAGTACTTC.

DNA of the CDR3: TGTGCCAGCAGTCAAGGACTAGCGGGAGCCTACGAGCAGTACTTC. Amino acid sequence: CASSQGLAGAYEQYF. V usage is TRBV5-5 and J usage is TRBJ2-7, with TRBD2 matching over 13 bases. Germline CDR1 is SGHKS and CDR2 is YYEKEE (reference sequence). Trimming at V came to 5 bases and at J to 2 bases, leaving 4 bases not matched to a gene. The CDR3 loop spans 15 amino acids.

The genes are TRBV5-1 and TRBJ2-6; TRBD2 agrees at 13 bases. Per germline, CDR1 SGHRS and CDR2 YFSETQ. With V trimmed by 0 bases and J by 1 base, 1 base remained unmatched. CDR3 length: 18 residues. The CDR3: CASSLGTSGSSGANVLTF. Written as DNA, the CDR3 is TGCGCCAGCAGCTTGGGGACTAGCGGGAGTTCTGGGGCCAACGTCCTGACTTTC.

The chain couples TRBV9 to TRBJ2-7; 7 nucleotides align to TRBD1. The CDR3 is 14 amino acids. The germline CDR1 and CDR2 sequences are SGDLS and YYNGEE. The trim removed 0 bases at V and 6 bases at J, leaving 6 bases unmatched. Here the CDR3 DNA reads TGTGCCAGCAGCGTAGGGGATACAGGGGCCGAGCAGTACTTC. Protein: CASSVGDTGAEQYF.

Only a few counts were recorded for this clone. The rearrangement uses TRBV18 and TRBJ1-1; D remains unclear. The CDR3 spans 15 residues. Germline V gene lookup returns CDR1 KGHSH and CDR2 LQKENI. V lost 1 base to trimming and J lost 3 bases, with 12 bases between them. CDR3: CASSPQTPRDTEAFF. CDR3 nucleotide sequence: TGTGCCAGCTCACCACAGACCCCTCGGGACACTGAAGCTTTCTTT.

This chain uses TRBV7-3 with TRBJ1-2, with TRBD1 matching 7 bases. With 5 bases clipped from V and 4 bases from J, the junction kept 7 bases outside the gene matches. The CDR3 length is 14 residues. Looked up from germline, CDR1 is SGHTA and CDR2 is FQGTGA. The CDR3: CASSARDSSYGYTF. The CDR3 DNA sequence: TGTGCCAGCAGCGCTAGGGACAGTTCCTATGGCTACACCTTC.

Only a few counts were recorded for this clone. This chain links TRBV18 with TRBJ1-5; 10 bases fit TRBD1. CDR3 length: 17 residues. The germline gives CDR1 KGHSH, CDR2 LQKENI. The V segment lost 3 bases and the J segment 6 bases; nucleotides outside the gene matches: 11. The CDR3 loop is CASSPSSGTGVIQPQHF. In DNA, the CDR3 is TGTGCCAGCTCACCTTCTAGTGGGACAGGGGTTATTCAGCCCCAGCATTTT. Variable domain in full (rest from reference TRBV18 and TRBJ1-5): NAGVMQNPRHLVRRRGQEARLRCSPMKGHSHVYWYRQLPEEGLKFMVYLQKENIIDESGMPKERFSAEFPKEGPSILRIQQVVRGDSAAYFCASSPSSGTGVIQPQHFGDGTRLSIL.

This sequence joins TRBV28 and TRBJ2-3; 7 bases are a match to TRBD2. After removal of 8 bases from V and 1 base from J, the junction contained 6 bases not matched to a gene. The CDR3 loop spans 14 amino acids. Germline assignment: CDR1 MDHEN and CDR2 SYDVKM. The CDR3 nucleotides read TGTGCCAGCGGGAGCGGGGAGCGCACAGATACGCAGTATTTT. Translation: CASGSGERTDTQYF.

This CDR3 is CASSIDRNSGNTIYF. DNA of the CDR3: TGTGCCAGTAGTATCGACAGGAACTCTGGAAACACCATATATTTT. The chain recombines TRBV19 with TRBJ1-3, with TRBD1 as a possible D gene (6 bases). The CDR3 runs to 15 residues. The V and J ends lost 3 bases and 0 bases respectively, with 9 bases between them. Germline lookup yields CDR1 LNHDA and CDR2 SQIVND (reference sequence).

CDR3 in amino acids: CASSGGDRGNYGYTF. CDR3 coding DNA: TGTGCCAGCAGCGGGGGGGACAGGGGCAATTATGGCTACACCTTC. The chain couples TRBV5-5 to TRBJ1-2; TRBD1 matches 10 bases. The ends lost 4 bases at V and 5 bases at J; junction bases unmatched: 8. There are 15 residues in the CDR3. Germline values: CDR1 SGHKS, CDR2 YYEKEE (reference sequence).

The chain carries TRBV7-2 and TRBJ2-3; TRBD2 matches at 8 bases. CDR3 length equals 18 residues. The germline V gene has CDR1 SGHTA and CDR2 FQGNSA. J was trimmed by 0 bases and V by 6 bases; bases with no gene match: 14. CDR3 in amino acids: CASSQYGLAQTSTDTQYF. The CDR3 bases are TGTGCCAGCAGTCAATACGGACTAGCCCAGACTAGCACAGATACGCAGTATTTT.

This chain links TRBV5-1 with TRBJ2-2; tentatively, D is TRBD1 (5 bases). The CDR3 is 15 amino acids. V was cut by 0 bases and J by 1 base, with 7 bases left in between. Germline V gene sequence: CDR1 SGHRS, CDR2 YFSETQ. CDR3 coding DNA: TGCGCCAGCAGCTTGGTGACAGTGAACACCGGGGAGCTGTTTTTT. This translates into CASSLVTVNTGELFF.

The chain has TRBV27 and TRBJ2-7; 13 bases line up with TRBD2. V shed 5 bases, J shed 6 bases, and the junction held 10 bases outside the gene matches. The germline V gene has CDR1 MNHEY and CDR2 SMNVEV (reference sequence). The CDR3 has 16 residues. CDR3: CASSPLTSGRASEQYF. CDR3 sequence (DNA): TGTGCCAGCAGTCCCCTCACTAGCGGGAGGGCCTCCGAGCAGTACTTC.

This chain connects TRBV29-1 to TRBJ1-1; D ambiguous. Between the trimmed V and J ends, which lost 8 bases and 0 bases, there was a span of 16 bases. This CDR3 region has 14 residues. Germline lookup yields CDR1 SQVTM and CDR2 ANQGSEA. The CDR3 DNA is TGCAGCCACCTTCGGGGAACGATGAACACTGAAGCTTTCTTT. Translating it yields CSHLRGTMNTEAFF.

This chain joins TRBV19 and TRBJ2-1; 12 bases align to TRBD2. After removal of 1 base from V and 6 bases from J, the junction contained 10 bases not matched to a gene. The germline CDR1 and CDR2 sequences are LNHDA and SQIVND (reference sequence). The CDR3 contains 18 residues. CDR3 coding DNA: TGTGCCAGTAGTATAGGGCTAGCGGGAGGGACCCCATTCAATGAGCAGTTCTTC. Residues: CASSIGLAGGTPFNEQFF.